The T cell receptor beta chain described here comes from a study of early T cells in non-severe SARS-CoV-2 infection (dated by TCRdb to the early 2020s). About the full investigation: Bulk RNA from unsorted whole blood was used for TCR sequencing, so alpha and beta chains could not be paired.

Per the germline V gene (reference sequence), DFQATT is the CDR1 and SNEGSKA is the CDR2. Germline trimming amounts to 6 bases on V and 1 base on J, with 15 as the count of junction bases outside the gene matches. Taken from cysteine to phenylalanine, the CDR3 has 17 residues. This entry keeps only the CDR3 DNA: 51 bases, framed from base 1. The library was made by 5' RACE. Sequencing relied on a NextSeq 500. The TCR library protocol attached unique molecular identifiers to individual cDNA molecules to correct for sequencing error and PCR bias. TCR alpha and beta chains were both sequenced, and the abundances of alpha and beta sequences in each sample were closely correlated with each other. The original methods were these. Decombinator V4 was used to perform V gene, J gene and CDR3 annotation of TCR sequences. TCRs were defined as expanded if a significant change between any two time points was detected under a Poisson model with p below 0.0001. Abundances of TCRs were expressed as counts per million after normalisation to the total number of TCRs sequenced in each sample. TRAV1-2 paired with TRAJ12, TRAJ20 or TRAJ33 defined MAIT TCRs, while TRAV10 paired with TRAJ18 defined iNKT TCRs. VDJdb, accessed on 1 November 2021, was searched for TCRs annotated for CMV, EBV and SARS-CoV-2, and TCRs annotated for more than one antigen were excluded. TCRdb ran its own pipeline on the public reads, namely fastp trimming at Q25 and MiXCR clone calling, and kept in-frame beta chains. Each CDR3 protein appears once, grouped with its most common genes and DNA. What appears here as the V and J calls and clone size reflects TCRdb's work, not the paper's. For this sample the table gives 30,000 or so distinct CDR3 sequences, of which approximately 5.6% were detected only once. The ten largest clones represent more than 20% of the sample.

This clonotype was seen many times. This receptor's antigen is unknown. No base quality information exists; no much larger clone differs at one position. Here is what the overall study found, with its caveats: Matching against VDJdb was skewed toward anti-spike CD8 responses, likely underestimated virus-specific expansions, and missed private and CD4 specificities.

Set within a cohort of healthcare workers in London, UK, this nested case-control study involved weekly PCR testing of nasopharyngeal swabs along with blood sampling. Between 23 and 31 March 2020, the week of the UK lockdown, healthcare workers were enrolled and then followed up weekly for as long as 16 weeks. This sequence originates from an adult who was a healthcare worker with PCR-confirmed SARS-CoV-2 infection or an uninfected control (not recorded which). The sequence joins TRBV20-1 to TRBJ2-5; 9 middle bases align to TRBD2. Sequencing was performed on whole blood. Here is the DNA: TGCAGTGCACGAAGGCAACGGACTAGCGTAACCCAAGAGACCCAGTACTTC. This sequence encodes CSARRQRTSVTQETQYF.